Shown below are 24 T cell receptor beta chains from a single sample sequenced in a study of identical twins. TCRdb reanalysed the 5' RACE reads using MiXCR and keeps one entry per CDR3 protein. The table records about 240,000 distinct CDR3 sequences, about 13% of them present only once. Separately, the same data were catalogued under a study of yellow fever vaccine responses in identical twins.

Source material: memory (CD45RO+) T cells sorted from blood. The receptors stem from a woman aged 18 to 35 in good health.

This chain links TRBV11-2 with TRBJ2-1; 9 bases match TRBD1. This CDR3 contains 17 residues. Trimming at V came to 6 bases and at J to 2 bases, leaving 11 bases not matched to a gene. Germline V gives CDR1 SGHAT, CDR2 FQNNGV. CDR3 sequence (DNA): TGTGCCAGCAGAAGACTACCGGGACAGGGCGCCTACAATGAGCAGTTCTTC. Protein product: CASRRLPGQGAYNEQFF. Combining the CDR3 with reference TRBV11-2 and TRBJ2-1 gives the whole variable domain EAGVAQSPRYKIIEKRQSVAFWCNPISGHATLYWYQQILGQGPKLLIQFQNNGVVDDSQLPKDRFSAERLKGVDSTLKIQPAKLEDSAVYLCASRRLPGQGAYNEQFFGPGTRLTVL.

This clonotype was picked up many times. The V call is TRBV4-3, the J call TRBJ2-1; TRBD2 agrees at 7 bases. Germline CDR1 and CDR2: LGHNA and YSLEER. V trimming: 0 bases; J trimming: 3 bases; junction bases outside the gene matches: 8. There are 17 residues in the CDR3. The CDR3 DNA follows: TGCGCCAGCAGCCAAGAAAGTGGGCTAGCGGTCTACAATGAGCAGTTCTTC. This codes for CASSQESGLAVYNEQFF.

The chain is built from TRBV4-1 and TRBJ2-7; 11 bases agree with TRBD1. CDR1 is MGHRA and CDR2 is YSYEKL in the germline V gene. The CDR3 extends over 15 amino acids. Trimming at V came to 6 bases and at J to 5 bases, leaving 9 bases not matched to a gene. The CDR3: CASRATGTGGNEQYF. As DNA, the CDR3 is TGCGCCAGCAGGGCGACTGGGACAGGGGGTAACGAGCAGTACTTC.

There are many counts of this clonotype. V and J are TRBV12-3 or TRBV12-4 and TRBJ2-5, with 7 bases fitting TRBD2. CDR3 length equals 12 residues. V shed 3 bases and J 7 bases; nucleotides not matched to a gene: 2. Here the CDR3 reads CASSLGGRTQYF. The CDR3 coding sequence is TGTGCCAGCAGTTTGGGAGGGCGGACCCAGTACTTC.

This clonotype was seen only a few times. This chain connects TRBV12-3 or TRBV12-4 to TRBJ1-1; 9 bases agree with TRBD1. Trimming took 6 bases from V and 4 from J; bases not matched to a gene: 6. The CDR3 loop spans 14 amino acids. This CDR3 reads CASRSTGGATEAFF. DNA of the CDR3: TGTGCCAGCAGGTCGACAGGGGGGGCCACTGAAGCTTTCTTT.

This clonotype was recorded a few times. The chain employs TRBV29-1 and TRBJ2-5; D is undetermined. Between the trimmed V and J ends, which lost 4 bases and 0 bases, there was a span of 3 bases. Germline V lookup: CDR1 SQVTM, CDR2 ANQGSEA. This CDR3 is built from 11 residues. CDR3 bases: TGCAGCGTTGTCCACCAAGAGACCCAGTACTTC. Protein product: CSVVHQETQYF.

Ten or more counts support this clonotype. The chain has TRBV7-9 and TRBJ2-7; either TRBD1 or TRBD2 may supply D (5 bases each). The CDR3 has 14 residues. V lost 5 bases and J lost 1, with 12 bases in between. Germline-derived CDR1 and CDR2 are SEHNR and FQNEAQ (reference sequence). CDR3 in DNA: TGTGCCAGCAGCCACGAGGGGAATTCCTACGAGCAGTACTTC. It translates to CASSHEGNSYEQYF.

The chain carries TRBV6-1 and TRBJ2-7; 12 bases fit TRBD2. Germline V lookup: CDR1 MNHNS, CDR2 SASEGT. The ends lost 5 bases at V and 6 bases at J; junction bases unmatched: 8. The CDR3 is 15 residues long. This CDR3 reads CASSNLAGGPGEQYF. CDR3 bases: TGTGCCAGCAGTAATCTAGCGGGAGGGCCTGGCGAGCAGTACTTC.

The chain links TRBV5-1 to TRBJ2-3; TRBD2 agrees at 10 bases. Germline V gives CDR1 SGHRS, CDR2 YFSETQ. The CDR3 runs 15 residues. The ends lost 0 bases at V and 3 bases at J; junction bases unmatched: 1. The CDR3 nucleotides are TGCGCCAGCAGCTTGGAACTAGCGGGGACAGATACGCAGTATTTT. Its protein product is CASSLELAGTDTQYF. Complete variable domain (other parts from reference TRBV5-1 and TRBJ2-3): KAGVTQTPRYLIKTRGQQVTLSCSPISGHRSVSWYQQTPGQGLQFLFEYFSETQRNKGNFPGRFSGRQFSNSRSEMNVSTLELGDSALYLCASSLELAGTDTQYFGPGTRLTVL.

The V call is TRBV3-1, the J call TRBJ2-2, with D possibly being TRBD1 (6 bases). Germline V gene data show CDR1 as LGHDT and CDR2 as YNNKEL (reference sequence). Trimming took off 8 bases at V and 6 bases at J, with 16 bases between the two ends. The CDR3 consists of 14 residues. CDR3 nucleotide sequence: TGTGCCAGCCAGGGGAGTTACCCCCCCGGGGAGCTGTTTTTT. This encodes CASQGSYPPGELFF.

This chain links TRBV2 with TRBJ1-1; D remains ambiguous. The germline CDR1 and CDR2 sequences are SNHLY and FYNNEI. The ends were cut back, 7 bases at V and 7 bases at J, with 16 bases in the middle. This CDR3 spans 13 amino acids. The CDR3 sequence: CASTPYRGYEAFF. The CDR3 DNA reads TGTGCCAGCACCCCCTATCGGGGATATGAAGCTTTCTTT. The full variable domain, in which reference TRBV2 and TRBJ1-1 provide the parts outside the CDR3, is EPEVTQTPSHQVTQMGQEVILRCVPISNHLYFYWYRQILGQKVEFLVSFYNNEISEKSEIFDDQFSVERPDGSNFTLKIRSTKLEDSAMYFCASTPYRGYEAFFGQGTRLTVV.

This clonotype turned up a few times. The V call is TRBV18, the J call TRBJ2-7, with 8 bases that match TRBD2. The germline CDR1 and CDR2 sequences are KGHSH and LQKENI. V lost 3 bases to trimming and J lost 1 base; unmatched junction nucleotides: 5. This CDR3 region has 15 residues. CDR3 DNA sequence: TGTGCCAGCTCACCTCAACTAGCGGCTTCCTACGAGCAGTACTTC. This translates into CASSPQLAASYEQYF. Full variable domain (outside the CDR3, taken from reference TRBV18 and TRBJ2-7): NAGVMQNPRHLVRRRGQEARLRCSPMKGHSHVYWYRQLPEEGLKFMVYLQKENIIDESGMPKERFSAEFPKEGPSILRIQQVVRGDSAAYFCASSPQLAASYEQYFGPGTRLTVT.

This clonotype was counted ten times or more. This rearrangement joins TRBV7-2 to TRBJ2-1; 8 nucleotides line up with TRBD1. The germline V gene has CDR1 SGHTA and CDR2 FQGNSA. V gave up 1 base and J gave up 4 bases; unmatched junction bases: 3. This CDR3 has 15 residues. This CDR3 is CASSLEDRVYNEQFF. CDR3 bases: TGTGCCAGCAGCTTAGAGGACAGGGTTTACAATGAGCAGTTCTTC.

This clonotype was detected a few times. The V gene is TRBV4-2, the J gene TRBJ2-5, with a possible D match to TRBD2 (5 bases). The CDR3 has 16 amino acids. CDR1 LGHNA and CDR2 YNFKEQ come from the germline V gene. V dropped 4 bases and J dropped 5 bases, with 20 bases sitting between them. CDR3 protein: CASSPTDYRGRETQYF. The CDR3 DNA is TGTGCCAGCAGCCCTACTGACTACCGGGGTCGGGAGACCCAGTACTTC.

This clonotype was observed a handful of times. The chain is built from TRBV5-4 and TRBJ2-7; the match to TRBD1 covers 7 bases. Germline trimming cut 4 bases from V and 3 bases from J; bases unmatched to any gene: 10. This CDR3 has 15 amino acids. Germline V gene sequence: CDR1 SGHNT, CDR2 YYREEE (reference sequence). The CDR3 reads CASSRTGDGDYEQYF. CDR3 DNA sequence: TGTGCCAGCAGCCGTACAGGGGACGGAGACTACGAGCAGTACTTC.

This clonotype was observed a handful of times. V usage is TRBV18 and J usage is TRBJ1-6, with D maybe TRBD1 (5 bases). Per the germline V gene, CDR1 is KGHSH and CDR2 is LQKENI. The CDR3 length is 14 residues. V was clipped by 2 bases and J by 6 bases, with 8 bases between them. CDR3 sequence reads: CASSPETVNSPLHF. CDR3 DNA sequence: TGTGCCAGCTCACCAGAGACAGTTAATTCACCCCTCCACTTT.

The chain employs TRBV15 and TRBJ2-7; the match to TRBD2 covers 12 bases. Per germline, CDR1 LNHNV and CDR2 YYDKDF (reference sequence). The CDR3 length is 17 residues. Trimming took 0 bases from V and 2 from J; bases not matched to a gene: 5. The CDR3 loop is CATSRDTRLAGAYEQYF. The CDR3 coding sequence is TGTGCCACCAGCAGAGATACGCGACTAGCGGGAGCCTACGAGCAGTACTTC.

At least ten counts were recorded for this clonotype. The chain combines TRBV20-1 with TRBJ2-7, with TRBD2 matching over 13 bases. Unmatched junction bases numbered 5, after V lost 3 bases and J lost 12 bases. This CDR3 is 12 amino acids long. Germline CDR1 is DFQATT and CDR2 is SNEGSKA (reference sequence). CDR3 amino acids: CSARTSGGSRYF. CDR3 DNA sequence: TGCAGTGCTAGGACTAGCGGGGGGTCGCGGTACTTC.

The V and J genes are TRBV20-1 and TRBJ2-7, with D hard to call. CDR1 is DFQATT and CDR2 is SNEGSKA in the germline V gene (reference sequence). The CDR3 length is 13 residues. Deletions cut 0 bases from V and 4 bases from J, with 10 bases between. The CDR3 nucleotides read TGCAGTGCTAGAGATCGGCTGGATTACGAGCAGTACTTC. Translation: CSARDRLDYEQYF.

This chain uses TRBV27 with TRBJ2-5; no reliable D call. CDR1 and CDR2 (germline): MNHEY, SMNVEV (reference sequence). This CDR3 spans 14 amino acids. Trimming pared 5 bases from V and 4 bases from J, leaving 14 bases between. CDR3 protein: CASSPNGIPETQYF. In nucleotides, the CDR3 is TGTGCCAGCAGTCCAAACGGCATTCCAGAGACCCAGTACTTC.

This clonotype was seen a few times. The V and J genes are TRBV2 and TRBJ2-3, with D tentatively TRBD1 (5 bases). Germline V CDR1 and CDR2: SNHLY, FYNNEI. Trimming stripped 7 bases from V and 3 bases from J, with 14 bases between. The CDR3 is 14 residues long. CDR3: CASNRQLGTDTQYF. CDR3 DNA: TGTGCCAGCAATAGACAGCTCGGGACAGATACGCAGTATTTT.

This clonotype appeared many times. This sequence joins TRBV7-9 and TRBJ2-3; D gene unclear. V was shortened by 5 bases and J by 3 bases, with 9 bases between the two germline ends. The CDR3 runs 13 residues. CDR1 and CDR2 (germline): SEHNR, FQNEAQ (reference sequence). CDR3 residues: CASSEEKTDTQYF. As DNA, the CDR3 is TGTGCCAGCAGCGAAGAGAAAACAGATACGCAGTATTTT.

This clonotype appeared a few times. The V call is TRBV6-1, the J call TRBJ2-2; D tentatively reads TRBD1 or TRBD2 (5 bases each). Germline lookup yields CDR1 MNHNS and CDR2 SASEGT. V gave up 5 bases and J gave up 0 bases, with 13 bases separating them. The CDR3 spans 16 residues. CDR3 sequence (DNA): TGTGCCAGCAGTAGACCGGGACCGGCGAACACCGGGGAGCTGTTTTTT. This encodes CASSRPGPANTGELFF.

This clonotype was seen a few times. This CDR3 is CASSPHEGDEQYF. The CDR3 DNA sequence: TGTGCCAGCTCACCTCACGAGGGGGACGAGCAGTACTTC. J is TRBJ2-7 and V is TRBV18; D might be TRBD1 (6 bases). CDR1 KGHSH and CDR2 LQKENI come from the germline V gene. The V and J ends lost 3 bases and 5 bases respectively, with 11 bases between them. The CDR3 is 13 amino acids.